Each of the 14 T cell receptor beta chains below was sequenced from the same sample in a study of blood T cell repertoires in COVID-19. The protocol was immunoSEQ multiplex PCR, while the TCRdb copy is restricted to in-frame clones and leaves out a portion. The sample consists of some 220,000 clones, 75% to 90% of them appearing once. Sequenced input: peripheral blood. These receptors originate from a woman aged 70-85 years with COVID-19, enrolled during active disease.

This chain uses TRBV7-9 with TRBJ1-1; no reliable D call. Per germline, CDR1 SEHNR and CDR2 FQNEAQ (reference sequence). CDR3 length: 15 residues. The V end lost 5 bases, the J end lost 2 bases, and 15 bases lay between the germline ends. CDR3 sequence (DNA): TGTGCCAGCAGCCCTGTTGAGCGAAGTAACACTGAAGCTTTCTTT. This encodes CASSPVERSNTEAFF.

The chain recombines TRBV6-6 with TRBJ2-7, with D perhaps TRBD2 (5 bases). CDR3 length: 15 residues. The germline gives CDR1 MNHNY, CDR2 SVGAGI (reference sequence). The V end lost 6 bases, the J end lost 3 bases, and 18 bases lay between the germline ends. CDR3 amino acids: CASSFESGGGYEQYF. CDR3 sequence (DNA): TGTGCCAGCAGCTTCGAAAGTGGAGGTGGCTACGAGCAGTACTTC.

The chain employs TRBV7-9 and TRBJ2-1; TRBD2 aligns across 8 bases. Germline CDR1 reads SEHNR; CDR2 reads FQNEAQ (reference sequence). Germline trimming cut 1 base from V and 2 bases from J; bases unmatched to any gene: 4. CDR3 length equals 16 residues. CDR3 amino acids: CASSLGLAGPYNEQFF. CDR3 DNA sequence: TGTGCCAGCAGCTTAGGCCTAGCGGGCCCCTACAATGAGCAGTTCTTC.

The V call is TRBV28, the J call TRBJ1-1, with D perhaps TRBD1 (5 bases). The germline V gene encodes CDR1 MDHEN and CDR2 SYDVKM. V was shortened by 5 bases and J by 6 bases, with 10 bases between the two germline ends. This CDR3 region has 12 residues. The CDR3 here is CASSVTEAEAFF. The CDR3 DNA sequence: TGTGCCAGCAGTGTGACAGAGGCTGAAGCTTTCTTT.

CDR3 protein: CASSIGRGHSGNTIYF. The CDR3 DNA is TGTGCCAGTAGTATCGGCAGGGGTCATTCTGGAAACACCATATATTTT. V is TRBV19 and J is TRBJ1-3, with D maybe TRBD1 (6 bases). Germline CDR1 reads LNHDA; CDR2 reads SQIVND (reference sequence). The CDR3 loop spans 16 amino acids. V gave up 3 bases and J gave up 1 base, with 13 bases separating them.

The table lists this clone with a few counts. The genes are TRBV9 and TRBJ1-2, with TRBD1 identical over 9 bases. There are 16 residues in the CDR3. Germline CDR1 is SGDLS and CDR2 is YYNGEE. Trimming removed 5 bases from V and 2 bases from J; junction bases left unmatched: 10. The CDR3 DNA follows: TGTGCCAGCAGAGATGGGACAGGGAAGGAAAACTATGGCTACACCTTC. Protein: CASRDGTGKENYGYTF. The full variable domain, in which reference TRBV9 and TRBJ1-2 provide the parts outside the CDR3, is DSGVTQTPKHLITATGQRVTLRCSPRSGDLSVYWYQQSLDQGLQFLIQYYNGEERAKGNILERFSAQQFPDLHSELNLSSLELGDSALYFCASRDGTGKENYGYTFGSGTRLTVV.

The gene calls are TRBV24-1 and TRBJ2-1, with 8 bases identical to TRBD2. This CDR3 spans 17 amino acids. Germline lookup yields CDR1 KGHDR and CDR2 SFDVKD. Germline trimming cut 4 bases from V and 1 base from J; bases unmatched to any gene: 8. The CDR3 coding sequence is TGTGCCACCAGTGACTTTGGGGGACTAGGGTCCTACAATGAGCAGTTCTTC. It codes for CATSDFGGLGSYNEQFF.

V and J are TRBV18 and TRBJ1-3; a weak D match, TRBD1 (5 bases). Trimming pared 2 bases from V and 0 bases from J, leaving 8 bases between. The CDR3 sequence is 15 residues long. Germline assignment: CDR1 KGHSH and CDR2 LQKENI. The CDR3 spells CASSPTGFSGNTIYF. The CDR3 DNA is TGTGCCAGCTCACCAACAGGTTTCTCTGGAAACACCATATATTTT. Looking up the rest from reference TRBV18 and TRBJ1-3 gives the full variable domain: NAGVMQNPRHLVRRRGQEARLRCSPMKGHSHVYWYRQLPEEGLKFMVYLQKENIIDESGMPKERFSAEFPKEGPSILRIQQVVRGDSAAYFCASSPTGFSGNTIYFGEGSWLTVV.

V and J are TRBV2 and TRBJ1-6, with D tentatively TRBD1 (5 bases). The germline CDR1 and CDR2 sequences are SNHLY and FYNNEI. V was trimmed by 0 bases and J by 11 bases, leaving 14 bases between them. The CDR3 has 15 residues. The CDR3 DNA reads TGTGCCAGCAGTGAAGCGCGGGGGGTAAGGGCACCCCTCCACTTT. Amino acids: CASSEARGVRAPLHF.

J is TRBJ2-5 and V is TRBV5-4; D is perhaps TRBD1 (9 bases). Germline CDR1 reads SGHNT; CDR2 reads YYREEE (reference sequence). This CDR3 is built from 17 residues. The V and J ends lost 4 bases and 5 bases respectively, with 24 bases between them. CDR3 sequence: CASSPTGGDRVKETQYF. For the CDR3, the DNA is TGTGCCAGCAGCCCGACCGGGGGGGACAGGGTGAAGGAGACCCAGTACTTC.

The gene calls are TRBV6-6 and TRBJ2-2; tentatively, D is TRBD2 (5 bases). V was clipped by 7 bases and J by 7 bases, with 19 bases between them. The CDR3 has 15 residues. Germline V gene sequence: CDR1 MNHNY, CDR2 SVGAGI (reference sequence). CDR3 protein: CASITGSLKIGELFF. The CDR3, as DNA: TGTGCCAGCATCACGGGGTCCTTAAAAATCGGGGAGCTGTTTTTT.

The chain employs TRBV9 and TRBJ2-1; TRBD2 aligns across 14 bases. The CDR3 is made up of 19 amino acids. The ends lost 2 bases at V and 5 bases at J; junction bases unmatched: 12. CDR1 and CDR2 from the germline V gene are SGDLS and YYNGEE. The CDR3 DNA sequence: TGTGCCAGCAGCGTCGGACTTATGACTAGCGGGAGGGTAGACAATGAGCAGTTCTTC. Translating it yields CASSVGLMTSGRVDNEQFF.

The V gene is TRBV10-3, the J gene TRBJ2-7, with 16 bases identical to TRBD2. Germline V CDR1 and CDR2: ENHRY, SYGVKD. The CDR3 covers 16 residues. The trim removed 5 bases at V and 3 bases at J, leaving 4 bases unmatched. In DNA, the CDR3 is TGTGCCATCAGTAAGGGACTAGCGGGAGGGAACTACGAGCAGTACTTC. Its translation is CAISKGLAGGNYEQYF.

The chain is built from TRBV27 and TRBJ2-1; 10 bases fit TRBD2. The length of the CDR3 is 16 residues. Germline assignment: CDR1 MNHEY and CDR2 SMNVEV (reference sequence). V lost 5 bases to trimming and J lost 6 bases; unmatched junction nucleotides: 10. The chain's CDR3 is CASSGASGRVGNEQFF. The CDR3 DNA follows: TGTGCCAGCAGTGGGGCTAGCGGGAGAGTTGGCAATGAGCAGTTCTTC.